These 18 T cell receptor beta chains were all obtained from the same sample, sequenced in a study of graft-versus-host responses after intestinal transplantation. These receptors have no known antigen. The protocol was immunoSEQ multiplex PCR, while the TCRdb copy is restricted to in-frame clones and leaves out a portion. The profile covers about 51,000 clones, with roughly 90% appearing a single time and approximately 0.6% taken by the ten largest. The sequences come from unstimulated CD4+ T cells sorted from spleen or lymph node cells, collected before transplant. The receptors come from a human donor who was the organ donor for an intestinal transplant.

The chain combines TRBV7-2 with TRBJ2-5, with 8 bases lining up with TRBD1. The CDR3 totals 15 residues. Germline CDR1 SGHTA, CDR2 FQGNSA. V gave up 7 bases and J gave up 7 bases; unmatched junction bases: 14. The CDR3 loop reads CASTTGGVGLGTQYF. The CDR3 DNA is TGTGCCAGCACCACAGGGGGTGTAGGCCTGGGGACCCAGTACTTC. Together with reference TRBV7-2 and TRBJ2-5, the CDR3 gives the full variable domain: GAGVSQSPSNKVTEKGKDVELRCDPISGHTALYWYRQSLGQGLEFLIYFQGNSAPDKSGLPSDRFSAERTGGSVSTLTIQRTQQEDSAVYLCASTTGGVGLGTQYFGPGTRLLVL.

The rearrangement uses TRBV7-2 and TRBJ1-5; D possibly corresponds to TRBD1 (5 bases). V gave up 2 bases and J gave up 7 bases, with 15 bases separating them. Per germline, CDR1 SGHTA and CDR2 FQGNSA. This CDR3 has 15 amino acids. The CDR3 region is CASSLRFVGEQPQHF. CDR3 coding DNA: TGTGCCAGCAGCTTAAGGTTCGTAGGGGAACAGCCCCAGCATTTT.

This clone was seen a few times. The chain is built from TRBV19 and TRBJ1-1; D call uncertain. The V gene lost 5 bases and the J gene lost 5 bases, with 6 bases spanning the gap. Per germline, CDR1 LNHDA and CDR2 SQIVND (reference sequence). This CDR3 region has 11 residues. CDR3 DNA: TGTGCCAGTAGTTTCCGGACTGAAGCTTTCTTT. Translating gives CASSFRTEAFF.

The chain combines TRBV6-1 with TRBJ1-2, with D unclear. The CDR3 extends over 13 amino acids. V was cut by 5 bases and J by 4 bases, with 11 bases left in between. Germline CDR1 is MNHNS and CDR2 is SASEGT. CDR3 sequence (DNA): TGTGCCAGCAGTCGAGGGTGGAGCTATGGCTACACCTTC. This codes for CASSRGWSYGYTF.

This clone came up once. The chain carries TRBV18 and TRBJ2-7; D is unclear. Trimming cost V 5 bases and J 3 bases, with 11 bases left between them. The CDR3 covers 13 residues. CDR1 and CDR2 from the germline V gene are KGHSH and LQKENI. CDR3 residues: CASSADKVYEQYF. The CDR3, as DNA: TGTGCCAGCTCAGCCGACAAGGTCTACGAGCAGTACTTC.

This chain joins TRBV27 and TRBJ2-7; 11 nucleotides line up with TRBD2. Germline CDR1 is MNHEY and CDR2 is SMNVEV (reference sequence). The J segment lost 4 bases and the V segment lost 4 bases, leaving 6 bases of the junction unmatched. The CDR3 has 15 amino acids. CDR3 nucleotides: TGTGCCAGCAGTTCACCTAGCGGGAGGCAATACGAGCAGTACTTC. Its protein product is CASSSPSGRQYEQYF.

This clone was picked up one time. This chain joins TRBV4-2 and TRBJ2-7, with a possible D match to TRBD1 (5 bases). Germline CDR1 LGHNA, CDR2 YNFKEQ. Trimming took 0 bases from V and 5 from J, leaving 5 bases between them. This CDR3 is 12 amino acids long. The CDR3 DNA follows: TGTGCCAGCAGCCAAGACAGGGACGAGCAGTACTTC. Residues: CASSQDRDEQYF.

This chain connects TRBV2 to TRBJ2-5; 11 bases match TRBD1. The CDR3 consists of 15 residues. Germline V gene data show CDR1 as SNHLY and CDR2 as FYNNEI. J lost 5 bases, V lost 3 bases, and 5 bases had no gene match. This CDR3 reads CASSEDRGLRETQYF. The CDR3, as DNA: TGTGCCAGCAGTGAGGACAGGGGGCTACGTGAGACCCAGTACTTC.

The gene calls are TRBV18 and TRBJ1-4; 12 nucleotides line up with TRBD1. Germline values: CDR1 KGHSH, CDR2 LQKENI. V lost 4 bases to trimming and J lost 8 bases; unmatched junction nucleotides: 5. This CDR3 is 15 amino acids long. CDR3 sequence: CASSLAGTGGEKLFF. In DNA form, the CDR3 reads TGTGCCAGCTCACTCGCCGGGACAGGGGGCGAAAAACTGTTTTTT.

The rearrangement uses TRBV6-4 and TRBJ2-3, with a weak D call TRBD1 (5 bases). Germline V CDR1 and CDR2: MRHNA, SNTAGT. CDR3 size: 15 residues. V lost 3 bases, J lost 1 base, and 11 bases lay in between. CDR3 residues: CASSEGVYRTDTQYF. The CDR3 bases are TGTGCCAGCAGTGAAGGGGTCTACCGCACAGATACGCAGTATTTT.

The chain employs TRBV10-3 and TRBJ2-7; 9 positions match TRBD1. The length of the CDR3 is 12 residues. The trim removed 8 bases at V and 4 bases at J, leaving 3 bases unmatched. The germline CDR1 and CDR2 sequences are ENHRY and SYGVKD. The CDR3 loop reads CAIGGTGYEQYF. As DNA, the CDR3 is TGTGCCATCGGGGGGACAGGGTACGAGCAGTACTTC.

This clone was observed a single time. The chain links TRBV30 to TRBJ2-5; 10 nucleotides match TRBD2. The length of the CDR3 is 18 residues. Germline lookup yields CDR1 GTSNPN and CDR2 SVGIG (reference sequence). Trimming took 1 base from V and 0 from J; bases not matched to a gene: 11. DNA of the CDR3: TGTGCCTGGAGTGGAATAGCGGGAGGAGGTCGGTACCAAGAGACCCAGTACTTC. The encoded protein is CAWSGIAGGGRYQETQYF.

This clone was observed once. The chain carries TRBV28 and TRBJ2-5, with 9 bases matching TRBD1. With the DNA end fitting TRBJ2-7 better, the J assignment may be wrong. This CDR3 is built from 13 residues. Germline loops: CDR1 MDHEN, CDR2 SYDVKM. The CDR3 spells CASRTGAPYEQYF. CDR3 bases: TGTGCCAGCCGGACAGGGGCCCCCTACGAGCAGTACTTC.

The chain employs TRBV2 and TRBJ2-5; 7 bases fit TRBD2. J was trimmed by 1 base and V by 6 bases; bases with no gene match: 8. Germline V gives CDR1 SNHLY, CDR2 FYNNEI. This CDR3 spans 15 amino acids. CDR3 sequence: CASRRGAGTQETQYF. The DNA of the CDR3 is TGTGCCAGCAGAAGGGGAGCGGGAACCCAAGAGACCCAGTACTTC.

This clone was recorded only once. The chain uses TRBV27 and TRBJ1-1, with 10 bases fitting TRBD1. V shed 1 base and J 1 base; nucleotides not matched to a gene: 6. This CDR3 region has 17 residues. Germline V gene lookup returns CDR1 MNHEY and CDR2 SMNVEV (reference sequence). The CDR3 region is CASSLLGQGGRNTEAFF. In DNA form, the CDR3 reads TGTGCCAGCAGTTTATTAGGACAGGGGGGACGGAACACTGAAGCTTTCTTT.

This clone was seen more than once but under ten times. The chain uses TRBV6-5 and TRBJ2-7; weak D call: TRBD1 (5 bases). This CDR3 spans 15 amino acids. The germline V gene encodes CDR1 MNHEY and CDR2 SVGAGI. V lost 1 base and J 2 bases, leaving 12 bases between the germline ends. In DNA, the CDR3 is TGTGCCAGCAGTTACTTCGCCGACAGCACCTACGAGCAGTACTTC. Translated, it gives CASSYFADSTYEQYF.

The chain employs TRBV18 and TRBJ2-4, with 9 bases matching TRBD1. The V gene's germline CDR1 is KGHSH and CDR2 LQKENI. V shed 3 bases and J 4 bases; nucleotides not matched to a gene: 4. There are 15 residues in the CDR3. The chain's CDR3 is CASSPSGQGKNIQYF. The CDR3 DNA is TGTGCCAGCTCACCGTCGGGACAGGGAAAAAACATTCAGTACTTC.

The chain is built from TRBV9 and TRBJ2-7; 11 bases fit TRBD2. Unmatched junction bases numbered 1, after V lost 0 bases and J lost 5 bases. Germline V gene lookup returns CDR1 SGDLS and CDR2 YYNGEE. The CDR3 sequence is 14 residues long. The CDR3: CASSVGLAGNEQYF. CDR3 nucleotide sequence: TGTGCCAGCAGCGTAGGACTAGCGGGAAACGAGCAGTACTTC. Full variable domain (rest looked up from reference TRBV9 and TRBJ2-7): DSGVTQTPKHLITATGQRVTLRCSPRSGDLSVYWYQQSLDQGLQFLIQYYNGEERAKGNILERFSAQQFPDLHSELNLSSLELGDSALYFCASSVGLAGNEQYFGPGTRLTVT.